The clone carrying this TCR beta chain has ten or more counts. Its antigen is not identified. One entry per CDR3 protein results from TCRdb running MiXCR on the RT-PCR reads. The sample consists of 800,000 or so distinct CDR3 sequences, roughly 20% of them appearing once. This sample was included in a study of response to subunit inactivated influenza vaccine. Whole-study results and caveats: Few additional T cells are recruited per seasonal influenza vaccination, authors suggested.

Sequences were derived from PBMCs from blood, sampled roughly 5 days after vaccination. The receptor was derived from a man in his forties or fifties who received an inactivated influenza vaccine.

This chain's CDR3 is CASSLSGGTQYF. The CDR3 region has the DNA TGTGCCAGCAGCTTAAGTGGAGGGACCCAGTACTTC. This sequence joins TRBV7-2 and TRBJ2-5; TRBD2 is a possible D gene (5 bases). The CDR3 extends over 12 amino acids. V was trimmed by 2 bases and J by 7 bases, leaving 8 bases between them. Germline CDR1 is SGHTA and CDR2 is FQGNSA.